The 2 T cell receptor beta chains presented below share a single source sample, sequenced in a study of post-analysis software for immune sequencing data. Study outcomes and limitations: Higher frequency in patients than in controls was seen for roughly five TRBV segments, with TRBV5-6, TRBV5-1 and TRBV20-1 among them.

Carried by the TCR beta cDNA libraries were unique molecular identifiers. Each CDR3 protein is one row after TCRdb ran MiXCR on the PCR reads. The data hold about 540,000 distinct CDR3 sequences, with around 34% observed a single time. No antigen has been assigned to these receptors. Sequenced sample: blood. The receptors here all came from a girl under 18 with multiple sclerosis.

This clonotype is a singleton in its sample. A much larger clone lies one base from this, so it may be a read error. V gene TRBV20-1 combines with J gene TRBJ2-5; D is unresolved. The CDR3 totals 10 residues. From germline, CDR1 is DFQATT and CDR2 SNEGSKA (reference sequence). The CDR3 reads CCASSETQYF. CDR3 DNA: TGCTGTGCTAGTTCCGAGACCCAGTACTTC.

This clonotype was observed at least ten times. CDR3 in amino acids: CASSLTSGRMQAKNIQYF. CDR3 nucleotide sequence: TGCGCCAGCAGCTTGACTAGCGGGCGGATGCAAGCCAAAAACATTCAGTACTTC. The chain uses TRBV5-1 and TRBJ2-4, with TRBD2 matching over 9 bases. Germline V gene lookup returns CDR1 SGHRS and CDR2 YFSETQ. There are 18 residues in the CDR3. V lost 1 base, J lost 0 bases, and 8 bases stayed unmatched. Complete variable domain (other parts from reference TRBV5-1 and TRBJ2-4): KAGVTQTPRYLIKTRGQQVTLSCSPISGHRSVSWYQQTPGQGLQFLFEYFSETQRNKGNFPGRFSGRQFSNSRSEMNVSTLELGDSALYLCASSLTSGRMQAKNIQYFGAGTRLSVL.